This T cell receptor (beta chain) was found in a study of cytomegalovirus exposure and HLA in healthy donors. At the level of the study: There were around 100 million unique TCR beta sequences, drawn from around 180 million T cells, in an earlier analysis.

Broader study findings: The authors enumerated 180 or so TCR beta chains as linked to cytomegalovirus. It was taken for granted in presence/absence analyses that sequencing depth across donors was roughly uniform. In a later analysis, at a false discovery rate of 0.05, about 16,000 TCR beta sequences matched HLA alleles.

Trimming pared 5 bases from V and 6 bases from J, leaving 13 bases between. Germline V gene sequence: CDR1 MNHNS, CDR2 SASEGT. This CDR3 is built from 13 residues. A word on this clone: Antigen: not known.

The primer mix had 60 Vbeta and 13 Jbeta primers. Libraries were prepared by immunoSEQ multiplex PCR; TCRdb keeps only in-frame clonotypes and omits some of them. The repertoire holds some 120,000 clones, 80% seen once, with 2.5% in the top ten. The specimen was PBMCs. The chain uses TRBV6-1 and TRBJ1-2; unclear D gene. The clonotype comes from a man aged 30-40 years in good health and CMV-seronegative. CDR3 bases: TGTGCCAGCAGTCCCAGACTGTCTGATGGCTACACCTTC. This translates into CASSPRLSDGYTF.